This TCR beta chain appears in the sequencing data of a study of CD8+ T cells in alopecia areata. Findings and caveats of the study: Scalp samples also yield sequences from resident alphabeta T cells of normal skin. TCR sharing across patients was less clear than in mice, possibly HLA-related.

Reverse transcribed after extraction, RNA yielded cDNA as the sequencing template. Method: immunoSEQ multiplex PCR; TCRdb's copy keeps in-frame clones and lacks some. The sample holds about 180,000 clones, 58% seen once. As concerns this clone: Its specificity is not known.

The V end lost 5 bases, the J end lost 6 bases, and 16 bases lay between the germline ends. From germline, CDR1 is SEHNR and CDR2 FQNEAQ (reference sequence). The CDR3 covers 14 residues. Treatment: oral pan-JAK inhibitor, 5-10 mg twice daily. Sorting of PBMCs yielded the CD4+ and CD8+ T cells. The chain combines TRBV7-9 with TRBJ1-1; no definite D call. The sample consisted of CD4+ T cells sorted from blood, taken between weeks 55 and 65, from a patient treated with tofacitinib. The clonotype was recovered from a human donor with alopecia areata. As DNA, the CDR3 is TGTGCCAGCAGCCCAGTTCCCGAGGGCGCTGAAGCTTTCTTT. Translation gives CASSPVPEGAEAFF.